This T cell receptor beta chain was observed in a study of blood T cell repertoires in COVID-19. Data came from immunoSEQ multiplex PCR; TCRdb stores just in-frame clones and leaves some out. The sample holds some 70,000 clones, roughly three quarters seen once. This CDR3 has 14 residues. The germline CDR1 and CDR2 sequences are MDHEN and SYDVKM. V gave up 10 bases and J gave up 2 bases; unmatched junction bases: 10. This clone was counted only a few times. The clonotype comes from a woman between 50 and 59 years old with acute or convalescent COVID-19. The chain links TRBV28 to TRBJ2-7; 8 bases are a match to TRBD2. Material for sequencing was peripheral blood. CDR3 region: CATSVGTRPYEQYF. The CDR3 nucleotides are TGTGCCACCTCAGTGGGGACTAGGCCCTACGAGCAGTACTTC.